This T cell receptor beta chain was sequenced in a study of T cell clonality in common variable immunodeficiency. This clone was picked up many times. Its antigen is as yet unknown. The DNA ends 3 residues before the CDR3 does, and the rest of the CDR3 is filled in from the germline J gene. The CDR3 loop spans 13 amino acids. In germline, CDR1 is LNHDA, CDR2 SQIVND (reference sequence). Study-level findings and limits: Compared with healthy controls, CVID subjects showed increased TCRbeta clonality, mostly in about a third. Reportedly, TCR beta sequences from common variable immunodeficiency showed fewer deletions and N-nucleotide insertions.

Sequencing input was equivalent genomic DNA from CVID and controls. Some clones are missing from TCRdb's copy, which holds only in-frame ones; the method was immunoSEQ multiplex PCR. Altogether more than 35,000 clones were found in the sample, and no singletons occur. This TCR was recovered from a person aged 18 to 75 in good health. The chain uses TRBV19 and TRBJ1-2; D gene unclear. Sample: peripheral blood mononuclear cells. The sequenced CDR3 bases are TGTGCCAGTAGTGCTGTTGACTCTTACAGC. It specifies CASSAVDSYS. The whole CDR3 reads CASSAVDSYSYTF.